The present entry profiles one T cell receptor (beta chain) with its context. Antigen specificity is unknown. The entry originates in a study of radiation and T cells in renal cell carcinoma. Study observations and caveats: Baseline intratumoral clonotype presence is unknown without pretreatment biopsies. Top tumor clonotypes rose in blood 2 weeks post-radiation, then contracted.

Sequencing used immunoSEQ multiplex PCR; TCRdb keeps in-frame clones, though not all of them. The data contain 100,000 to 150,000 clones, around four fifths of them singletons. Stated time point: blood 2 weeks post-SBRT. Regarding treatment: 15 Gy SBRT to primary tumor, nephrectomy 4 weeks later. Blood was sampled at baseline, 2 weeks and 4 weeks after SBRT. Germline lookup yields CDR1 LNHDA and CDR2 SQIVND (reference sequence). The length of the CDR3 is 15 residues. V gave up 2 bases and J gave up 8 bases; unmatched junction bases: 8. The TCR sequence derives from a woman in her sixties or seventies with renal cell carcinoma. This specimen consisted of blood, obtained from a patient whose treatment included radiotherapy and nephrectomy. This chain uses TRBV19 with TRBJ1-2, with 10 bases identical to TRBD1. The CDR3 DNA follows: TGTGCCAGTAGTATAATGGGACAGGGGTTTAGAGGCTACACCTTC. Amino acids: CASSIMGQGFRGYTF.